This T cell receptor beta chain derives from a study of CD8 T cells in Susac syndrome (dated by TCRdb to about 2019). General notes on the study: Of the Susac syndrome patients who were sequenced, about eight were in clinical remission while more than five had clinically active disease. At the time of blood withdrawal, Susac syndrome patients were either therapy-naive, taking corticosteroids (with some also receiving IVIg), or on IVIg alone. Whether CD8+ T cell activation and differentiation in Susac syndrome was antigen driven was tested using repertoire sequencing. The study compared CD8+ T cell repertoire clonality among about a dozen healthy donors, approximately 14 Susac syndrome patients and fewer than 19 multiple sclerosis patients.

Here is what the overall study found, with its caveats: Clonal expansion was observed in Susac syndrome CD8+ repertoires, with the highest expansion in CD8+ TEMRA cells and greater expansion in clinically active than in remitting patients. The study acknowledged that relatively few individuals were included in the TCR sequencing and HLA analysis. In the total CD8+ and CD8+ TEMRA repertoires, 15 to 20 and five Susac-specific public clones, respectively, were identified.

The CDR1 and CDR2 encoded by the germline V gene are SGHVS and FNYEAQ. Trimming removed 5 bases from V and 2 bases from J, leaving 10 bases between the germline ends. From its cysteine to its phenylalanine, the CDR3 spans 13 amino acids. The CDR3 DNA has 39 bases and is translated from base 1. High-throughput TCR beta sequencing profiled peripheral blood CD8+ and CD4+ T cells from healthy donors, Susac syndrome patients and multiple sclerosis patients. The Susac syndrome patients fulfilled recently defined diagnostic criteria for either definite or probable disease. Bulk CD8+ and CD4+ T cells were purified by magnetic negative isolation, while CD8+ TEMRA cells were enriched using FACS. Blood was drawn into EDTA tubes, processed within 24 hours, and PBMCs were isolated by density gradient centrifugation. PBMCs intended for TCR sequencing were cryopreserved in liquid nitrogen and were subsequently thawed in a 37 degrees C water bath. The sorted or isolated CD4+, CD8+ and CD8+ TEMRA cells had a purity of 90% or higher.

Comment on this clonotype: The clone's antigen remains unknown. There are no base qualities to consult, and no much larger clone falls within one base.

RNA was extracted using the RNeasy kit, and about 0.45 to 1 ug of the RNA was reverse transcribed with random hexamers. The immunoSEQ multiplex PCR assay, which covers 54 Vbeta and 13 Jbeta segments, was used to amplify TCR beta CDR3 regions. PCR amplification bias was corrected using a synthetic template baseline for primer optimization and computational correction. On the study's bioinformatics: Reads were annotated to V, D and J genes according to IMGT and were analyzed with immunoSEQ Analyzer, with only productive sequences retained. Clonality was computed as one minus Shannon entropy normalized by log2 of the number of productive unique sequences. Public and private clones were assessed among the 100 most prevalent clones of each patient and control. Susac-specific clones were defined as absent from healthy and MS cohorts, over a thousand published viral clones and other ImmuneACCESS disease sequences. The public reads were reprocessed in TCRdb via fastp at Q25 and MiXCR, keeping in-frame beta chains. Rows are combined by CDR3 protein, so each entry shows the most common genes and DNA. TCRdb's processing, not the study's, gives the V and J calls here. This sample gives about 76,000 distinct CDR3 sequences in total; roughly 92% of them show up just once. The leading ten clones occupy roughly 0.47% of the sample.

Sequencing was carried out using CD8+ T cells from PBMCs. Rearrangement joined TRBV7-6 to TRBJ2-7, with the D segment identity uncertain. This TCR derives from a human donor with Susac syndrome. The bases read TGTGCCAGCAGCCCTACCCCGACCTACGAGCAGTACTTC. This gives the protein CASSPTPTYEQYF.